The 25 T cell receptor beta chains presented below share a single source sample, sequenced in a study of response to subunit inactivated influenza vaccine. MiXCR, applied by TCRdb to the RT-PCR reads, yields one record per CDR3 protein. The sample shows fewer than 800,000 distinct CDR3 sequences, 15% to 18% of them seen only once. The material sequenced was PBMCs from blood, taken 11 to 12 days after vaccination. These TCRs come from a man between 45 and 60 years old who received an inactivated influenza vaccine.

The CDR3 bases are TGCAGTGCGATGACAGGGAGGGGAGGAGATACGCAGTATTTT. It specifies CSAMTGRGGDTQYF. The V call is TRBV20-1, the J call TRBJ2-3; D may be TRBD1 or TRBD2 (7 bases each). Per the germline V gene, CDR1 is DFQATT and CDR2 is SNEGSKA (reference sequence). V was pared by 6 bases and J by 5 bases, with 18 bases between. This CDR3 has 14 amino acids.

This chain joins TRBV6-2 or TRBV6-3 and TRBJ2-7, with TRBD2 matching over 8 bases. The CDR3 is made up of 15 amino acids. V gave up 6 bases and J gave up 4 bases; unmatched junction bases: 11. The V gene's germline CDR1 is MNHEY and CDR2 SVGEGT. CDR3 nucleotides: TGTGCCAGCAGGGGGGCCGGGACTAGAACGTACGAGCAGTACTTC. Amino acid sequence: CASRGAGTRTYEQYF.

The chain recombines TRBV11-2 with TRBJ2-1; D is unclear. The CDR3 is made up of 15 amino acids. Germline V gives CDR1 SGHAT, CDR2 FQNNGV. V was shortened by 5 bases and J by 1 base, with 12 bases between the two germline ends. The chain's CDR3 is CASSVVAASYNEQFF. CDR3 nucleotides: TGTGCCAGCAGCGTCGTGGCCGCGTCCTACAATGAGCAGTTCTTC.

V gene TRBV6-1 combines with J gene TRBJ1-1; D gene uncertain. With 1 base removed from V and 3 bases from J, the gap between germline ends came to 6 bases. The CDR3 consists of 13 residues. In germline, CDR1 is MNHNS, CDR2 SASEGT. CDR3 DNA sequence: TGTGCCAGCAGTGAAGACGGGGACACTGAAGCTTTCTTT. The encoded protein is CASSEDGDTEAFF.

The chain employs TRBV5-5 and TRBJ2-7; D not certain. V shed 1 base and J shed 2 bases, with 10 bases lying between them. CDR3 length equals 14 residues. Germline V gene data show CDR1 as SGHKS and CDR2 as YYEKEE (reference sequence). CDR3 DNA sequence: TGTGCCAGCAGCTTGTTACAGCCCCCCTACGAGCAGTACTTC. This encodes CASSLLQPPYEQYF.

This clonotype has just a few counts. The chain is built from TRBV20-1 and TRBJ2-5, with no clear D. CDR1 and CDR2 (germline): DFQATT, SNEGSKA (reference sequence). The CDR3 totals 11 residues. V lost 3 bases and J lost 5, with 7 bases in between. DNA of the CDR3: TGCAGTGCTAGTAGGTTGGAGACCCAGTACTTC. This gives the protein CSASRLETQYF.

The chain recombines TRBV12-3 or TRBV12-4 with TRBJ1-5; D gene ambiguous. V lost 1 base and J 8 bases, leaving 9 bases between the germline ends. This CDR3 is 13 amino acids long. CDR3 residues: CASSLGAVEPQHF. Written as DNA, the CDR3 is TGTGCCAGCAGTTTAGGGGCGGTGGAGCCCCAGCATTTT.

This chain connects TRBV29-1 to TRBJ1-2; no clear D gene. The ends were cut back, 6 bases at V and 1 base at J, with 15 bases in the middle. The CDR3 extends over 14 amino acids. Per the germline V gene, CDR1 is SQVTM and CDR2 is ANQGSEA. CDR3 in amino acids: CSVTPGELNYGYTF. The CDR3 DNA reads TGCAGCGTGACCCCCGGGGAGCTTAACTATGGCTACACCTTC. Full variable domain (remainder filled in from reference TRBV29-1 and TRBJ1-2): SAVISQKPSRDICQRGTSLTIQCQVDSQVTMMFWYRQQPGQSLTLIATANQGSEATYESGFVIDKFPISRPNLTFSTLTVSNMSPEDSSIYLCSVTPGELNYGYTFGSGTRLTVV.

V is TRBV4-3 and J is TRBJ2-7; possibly TRBD1 for D (6 bases). The CDR3 is 17 residues long. CDR1 and CDR2 (germline): LGHNA, YSLEER. V was clipped by 0 bases and J by 1 base, with 16 bases between them. In DNA form, the CDR3 reads TGCGCCAGCAGCCAAGATGGGGGCGATAGGGGGTCCTACGAGCAGTACTTC. It yields the protein CASSQDGGDRGSYEQYF.

This sequence joins TRBV3-1 and TRBJ1-1, with TRBD1 as a possible D gene (6 bases). Trimming stripped 4 bases from V and 7 bases from J, with 25 bases between. The CDR3 spans 17 residues. Looked up from germline, CDR1 is LGHDT and CDR2 is YNNKEL (reference sequence). The CDR3 loop reads CASSLGQSTAGGIEAFF. The CDR3 DNA is TGTGCCAGCAGCCTCGGACAGTCAACGGCCGGGGGGATTGAAGCTTTCTTT.

The sample holds many counts of this clonotype. The chain links TRBV12-3 or TRBV12-4 to TRBJ2-1, with D possibly being TRBD2 (6 bases). Trimming cost V 7 bases and J 5 bases, with 18 bases left between them. This CDR3 spans 15 amino acids. CDR3 sequence reads: CASNTDLAEDNEQFF. CDR3 in DNA: TGTGCCAGCAATACTGACTTAGCGGAAGACAATGAGCAGTTCTTC.

CDR3 residues: CASSLRPAGTDTQYF. The CDR3 bases are TGTGCCAGCAGTTTACGGCCAGCGGGGACAGATACGCAGTATTTT. This chain joins TRBV12-3 or TRBV12-4 and TRBJ2-3; the match to TRBD2 covers 7 bases. The ends lost 2 bases at V and 3 bases at J; junction bases unmatched: 5. The CDR3 contains 15 residues.

In this sample, this clonotype turned up a few times. The rearrangement links TRBV5-1 to TRBJ2-2; no clear D gene. The germline CDR1 and CDR2 sequences are SGHRS and YFSETQ. V lost 1 base to trimming and J lost 6 bases, with 7 bases between them. The CDR3 runs 13 residues. CDR3 protein: CASSLWAPGELFF. CDR3 DNA: TGCGCCAGCAGCTTGTGGGCTCCCGGGGAGCTGTTTTTT.

This clonotype has a handful of counts. The chain recombines TRBV29-1 with TRBJ1-2, with a possible D match to TRBD1 (6 bases). The CDR3 is made up of 13 amino acids. The ends were cut back, 6 bases at V and 4 bases at J, with 15 bases in the middle. Per the germline V gene, CDR1 is SQVTM and CDR2 is ANQGSEA. The CDR3 here is CSVGNQGSYGYTF. The CDR3 nucleotides read TGCAGCGTCGGTAATCAGGGGAGCTATGGCTACACCTTC.

The chain joins TRBV20-1 to TRBJ2-7; TRBD2 agrees at 11 bases. This CDR3 has 16 amino acids. V lost 6 bases and J lost 6; bases outside the gene matches: 16. Germline values: CDR1 DFQATT, CDR2 SNEGSKA (reference sequence). The CDR3 region is CSAPSPLTGLAGEQYF. The DNA of the CDR3 is TGCAGTGCCCCGTCACCCCTAACCGGACTAGCGGGCGAGCAGTACTTC.

J is TRBJ2-7 and V is TRBV4-3, with D tentatively TRBD1 (5 bases). Trimming removed 0 bases from V and 5 bases from J, with 17 bases in between. CDR3 length equals 16 residues. CDR1 and CDR2 from the germline V gene are LGHNA and YSLEER. The CDR3 region has the DNA TGCGCCAGCAGCCAAGATTTAGTCCGACAAGGGGACGAGCAGTACTTC. It encodes CASSQDLVRQGDEQYF.

This chain links TRBV6-2 or TRBV6-3 with TRBJ2-7; D possibly corresponds to TRBD1 (6 bases). The germline gives CDR1 MNHEY, CDR2 SVGEGT. The CDR3 totals 13 residues. Trimming took off 6 bases at V and 4 bases at J, with 13 bases between the two ends. The CDR3 DNA reads TGTGCCAGCAGGACAGGCTACCAATACGAGCAGTACTTC. It translates to CASRTGYQYEQYF.

The chain recombines TRBV20-1 with TRBJ2-5; no definite D call. V was clipped by 1 base and J by 4 bases, with 10 bases between them. The germline gives CDR1 DFQATT, CDR2 SNEGSKA (reference sequence). The CDR3 has 13 amino acids. CDR3 nucleotides: TGCAGTGCTAGAGGGCCACCCTCAGAGACCCAGTACTTC. Encoded protein: CSARGPPSETQYF.

V and J are TRBV20-1 and TRBJ2-4; TRBD2 matches 9 bases. The CDR3 is 13 residues long. J was trimmed by 12 bases and V by 0 bases; bases with no gene match: 6. The germline gives CDR1 DFQATT, CDR2 SNEGSKA (reference sequence). This CDR3 reads CSAREGRGGPQYF. In DNA, the CDR3 is TGCAGTGCTAGAGAGGGGCGGGGGGGCCCTCAGTACTTC.

This clonotype has more than one count but fewer than ten. The chain links TRBV11-1 to TRBJ1-6; D not certain. Germline V CDR1 and CDR2: SGHAT, FQDESV (reference sequence). This CDR3 spans 18 amino acids. Trimming took 5 bases from V and 9 from J, leaving 26 bases between them. CDR3 residues: CASSRNIGVRERGSPLHF. The CDR3 DNA follows: TGTGCCAGCAGCCGAAACATCGGTGTGAGGGAGCGCGGTTCACCCCTCCACTTT.

The genes are TRBV25-1 and TRBJ2-5, with D maybe TRBD1 (5 bases). The length of the CDR3 is 14 residues. Germline values: CDR1 MGHDK, CDR2 SYGVNS. V was trimmed by 8 bases and J by 1 base, leaving 14 bases between them. The CDR3, as DNA: TGTGCCAGCGGATCGGTTGGGGCCCAAGAGACCCAGTACTTC. Amino acids: CASGSVGAQETQYF.

The chain uses TRBV20-1 and TRBJ2-3; D may be TRBD1 (6 bases). The germline V gene has CDR1 DFQATT and CDR2 SNEGSKA (reference sequence). The CDR3 runs 15 residues. With 0 bases removed from V and 1 base from J, the gap between germline ends came to 11 bases. CDR3 sequence: CSARDQGLRTDTQYF. The CDR3 coding sequence is TGCAGTGCTAGAGACCAGGGGCTTCGCACAGATACGCAGTATTTT.

This clonotype showed up just a few times. The chain uses TRBV20-1 and TRBJ2-6; D might be TRBD2 (6 bases). The CDR3 is 15 amino acids. Trimming left V 3 bases short and J 0 bases short, with 9 bases between. Germline CDR1 and CDR2: DFQATT and SNEGSKA (reference sequence). CDR3 loop: CSASAGSSGANVLTF. CDR3 bases: TGCAGTGCTAGTGCGGGGAGCTCTGGGGCCAACGTCCTGACTTTC.

V usage is TRBV7-2 and J usage is TRBJ2-2; 10 nucleotides match TRBD2. Germline V CDR1 and CDR2: SGHTA, FQGNSA. The V gene end was trimmed by 1 base and the J gene end by 5 bases; junction bases not matched to a gene: 7. The CDR3 sequence is 17 residues long. The CDR3 loop is CASSLVSGGLSTGELFF. Here the CDR3 DNA reads TGTGCCAGCAGCTTAGTTAGCGGGGGGCTATCGACCGGGGAGCTGTTTTTT.

CDR3 DNA: TGCGCCAGCAGCTTGTCCCCCAGCGGGGTCACCGGGGAGCTGTTTTTT. Its translation is CASSLSPSGVTGELFF. The chain combines TRBV5-1 with TRBJ2-2; TRBD2 matches 7 bases. Germline CDR1 SGHRS, CDR2 YFSETQ. This CDR3 comprises 16 residues. V was pared by 1 base and J by 4 bases, with 7 bases of the junction left unmatched.